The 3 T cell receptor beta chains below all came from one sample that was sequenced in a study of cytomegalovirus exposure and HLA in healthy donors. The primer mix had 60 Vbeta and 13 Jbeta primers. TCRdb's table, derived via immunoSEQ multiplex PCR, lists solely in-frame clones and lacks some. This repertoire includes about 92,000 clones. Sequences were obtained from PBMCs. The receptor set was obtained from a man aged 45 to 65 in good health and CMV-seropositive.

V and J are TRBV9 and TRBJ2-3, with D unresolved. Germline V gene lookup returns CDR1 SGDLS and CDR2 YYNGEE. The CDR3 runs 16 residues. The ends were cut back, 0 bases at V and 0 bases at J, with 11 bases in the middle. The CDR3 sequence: CASSVGPHPSTDTQYF. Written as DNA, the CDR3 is TGTGCCAGCAGCGTAGGGCCCCATCCTAGCACAGATACGCAGTATTTT.

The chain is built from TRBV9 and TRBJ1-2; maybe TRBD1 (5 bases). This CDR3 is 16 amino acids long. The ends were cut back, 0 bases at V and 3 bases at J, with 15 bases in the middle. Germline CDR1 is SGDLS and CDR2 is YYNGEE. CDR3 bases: TGTGCCAGCAGCGTAGGCCCTCGACAGACAGACTATGGCTACACCTTC. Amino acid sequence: CASSVGPRQTDYGYTF.

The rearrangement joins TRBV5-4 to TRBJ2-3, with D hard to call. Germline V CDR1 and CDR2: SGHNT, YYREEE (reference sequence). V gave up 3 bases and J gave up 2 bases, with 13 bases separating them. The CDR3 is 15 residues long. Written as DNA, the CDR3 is TGTGCCAGCAGCTCTAGAGCCGGCCCCACAGATACGCAGTATTTT. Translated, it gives CASSSRAGPTDTQYF.